Included here is one T cell receptor (beta chain) sequence, with context. This record comes from a study of blood T cell repertoires in COVID-19. Background on the study: There were acute and convalescent COVID-19 samples, and they came from the United States, Italy and Spain. T cells, B-cell-depleted T cells, or PBMCs provided the cDNA or gDNA that served as material.

In the authors' methods: Scientists estimated how many nucleated cells there were by amplifying reference gene primers. Assay: immunoSEQ multiplex PCR; the TCRdb copy retains only in-frame clones and omits some. D and trimming come from the DNA, and the V and J calls and clone size come from that table. This table has approximately 70,000 clones, around 81% appearing once. The junction had 4 bases not matched to a gene; V was cut back by 4 bases and J by 0 bases. The CDR3 totals 16 residues. From germline, CDR1 is SGHRS and CDR2 YFSETQ. The rearrangement links TRBV5-1 to TRBJ2-2; 9 positions agree with TRBD1. This receptor was taken from a woman between 55 and 75 years old with acute or convalescent COVID-19. Sequenced input: peripheral blood. The CDR3 protein is CASSQRTGANTGELFF. The CDR3 DNA reads as TGCGCCAGCAGCCAAAGGACAGGGGCGAACACCGGGGAGCTGTTTTTT.